This T cell receptor (beta chain) was captured by sequencing in a study of blood T cell repertoires in COVID-19. This CDR3 has 15 amino acids. Germline CDR1 and CDR2: PRHDT and FYEKMQ (reference sequence). With 5 bases removed from V and 6 bases from J, the gap between germline ends came to 19 bases. As processed by the authors: Nucleated cell counts were estimated from reference gene primer amplification. Produced via immunoSEQ multiplex PCR; TCRdb's table is partial and in-frame only. V and J calls and clone size are as listed in that table; D and trimming were resolved from the DNA. Among about 150,000 clones, 85% to 90% were seen once, and the ten largest hold around 0.6%. The table lists this clone with a few counts.

The source material was peripheral blood. The receptor was derived from a man aged 55-75 years with COVID-19, enrolled during active disease. The V and J genes are TRBV13 and TRBJ2-5; tentative D call: TRBD1 (6 bases). The CDR3 sequence is CASSLKGENLKTQYF. CDR3 in DNA: TGTGCCAGCAGCCTAAAGGGGGAGAATTTAAAGACCCAGTACTTC.